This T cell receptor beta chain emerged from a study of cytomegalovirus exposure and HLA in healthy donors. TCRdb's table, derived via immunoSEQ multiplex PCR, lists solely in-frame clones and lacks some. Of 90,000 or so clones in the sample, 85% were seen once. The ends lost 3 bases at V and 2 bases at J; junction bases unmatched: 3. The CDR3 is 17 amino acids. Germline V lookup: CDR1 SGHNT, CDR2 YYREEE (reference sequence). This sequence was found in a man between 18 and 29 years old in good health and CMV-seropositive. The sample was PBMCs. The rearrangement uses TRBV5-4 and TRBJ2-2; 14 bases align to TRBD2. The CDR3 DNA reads TGTGCCAGCAGCTCCGGACTAGCGGGAGGAAACACCGGGGAGCTGTTTTTT. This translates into CASSSGLAGGNTGELFF.